The next 32 T cell receptor beta chains were all read from a single sample in a study of T cells in Graves' hyperthyroidism and ophthalmopathy. RNA transcripts gave rise to amplified TCR beta CDR3 regions. The TCR CDR3 first-round RT-PCR relied on the HTBI primer set. TCRdb independently ran MiXCR on the multiplex PCR reads; one entry per CDR3 protein. The sample includes approximately 400,000 distinct CDR3 sequences, just under 15% of them seen just once. Source material: blood. The origin of the receptors is a woman aged 25 to 39 with Graves' hyperthyroidism.

This clonotype was observed at least ten times. The CDR3 spells CASSDPGLAGYQETQYF. CDR3 in DNA: TGTGCCAGCAGCGACCCGGGACTAGCGGGATATCAAGAGACCCAGTACTTC. V is TRBV6-2 or TRBV6-3 and J is TRBJ2-5, with 13 nucleotides matching TRBD2. V lost 6 bases to trimming and J lost 2 bases; unmatched junction nucleotides: 9. Germline V gives CDR1 MNHEY, CDR2 SVGEGT. The CDR3 covers 17 residues.

V and J are TRBV5-1 and TRBJ2-5, with D possibly being TRBD1 (6 bases). The CDR3 contains 15 residues. Trimming shortened V by 4 bases and J by 5 bases, and 18 bases separated the two germline ends. Germline values: CDR1 SGHRS, CDR2 YFSETQ. The CDR3, as DNA: TGCGCCAGCAGCGCAACGTCAGACAGGACGGAGACCCAGTACTTC. Protein: CASSATSDRTETQYF.

V and J are TRBV11-3 and TRBJ2-7; D is possibly TRBD1 (6 bases). Germline V CDR1 and CDR2: SGHNT, YENEEA. The CDR3 covers 14 residues. Between the trimmed V and J ends, which lost 9 bases and 3 bases, there was a span of 18 bases. This chain's CDR3 is CARGSGQLDYEQYF. For the CDR3, the DNA is TGTGCCAGGGGATCTGGACAGCTGGACTACGAGCAGTACTTC.

V and J are TRBV11-1 and TRBJ2-7; the match to TRBD2 covers 11 bases. The V gene end was trimmed by 3 bases and the J gene end by 6 bases; junction bases not matched to a gene: 13. Per germline, CDR1 SGHAT and CDR2 FQDESV (reference sequence). The CDR3 extends over 17 amino acids. The CDR3 loop is CASSLVSVRLAGPEQYF. CDR3 in DNA: TGTGCCAGCAGCTTGGTTTCCGTTCGACTAGCGGGGCCCGAGCAGTACTTC.

The chain combines TRBV20-1 with TRBJ2-7, with D uncertain. Germline V gene lookup returns CDR1 DFQATT and CDR2 SNEGSKA (reference sequence). The CDR3 has 13 residues. Trimming shortened V by 8 bases and J by 2 bases, and 16 bases separated the two germline ends. The CDR3 is CSPADATTYEQYF. In DNA, the CDR3 is TGCAGTCCCGCCGACGCGACGACCTACGAGCAGTACTTC.

The chain couples TRBV27 to TRBJ2-1, with D maybe TRBD2 (6 bases). The ends were cut back, 11 bases at V and 8 bases at J, with 22 bases in the middle. The CDR3 sequence is 14 residues long. CDR1 MNHEY and CDR2 SMNVEV come from the germline V gene (reference sequence). Here the CDR3 reads CAGGCGTWGDEQFF. DNA for the CDR3: TGTGCCGGGGGGTGTGGGACTTGGGGAGATGAGCAGTTCTTC.

This clonotype was recorded at least ten times. The DNA for the CDR3 is TGCAGTGCTAGAGGCAGCGGCCCTGGGATAGAGCAGTACTTC. Amino acid sequence: CSARGSGPGIEQYF. This chain joins TRBV20-1 and TRBJ2-7, with D possibly matching TRBD2 (5 bases). Per germline, CDR1 DFQATT and CDR2 SNEGSKA (reference sequence). V was cut by 1 base and J by 7 bases, with 17 bases left in between. The length of the CDR3 is 14 residues.

This clonotype appeared many times. The chain links TRBV7-8 to TRBJ1-5; 8 bases are shared with TRBD1. CDR1 is SGHVS and CDR2 is FQNEAQ in the germline V gene. The CDR3 consists of 17 residues. J was trimmed by 2 bases and V by 5 bases; bases with no gene match: 11. The CDR3 is CASSPTQGAQGNQPQHF. The CDR3 nucleotides read TGTGCCAGCAGCCCGACCCAGGGGGCGCAAGGCAATCAGCCCCAGCATTTT.

This clonotype was observed at least ten times. V and J are TRBV12-3 or TRBV12-4 and TRBJ2-1; possibly TRBD1 or TRBD2 for D (5 bases each). The ends were cut back, 5 bases at V and 9 bases at J, with 20 bases in the middle. This CDR3 contains 15 residues. DNA for the CDR3: TGTGCCAGCAGTCCTGTCCGAACGGGACGCACTGAGCAGTTCTTC. It is translated as CASSPVRTGRTEQFF.

Here the CDR3 DNA reads TGCGCCAGCAGCTACTTTTTAGAGACCCAGTACTTC. Its translation is CASSYFLETQYF. The rearrangement links TRBV5-1 to TRBJ2-5; D unresolved. The CDR3 has 12 amino acids. Germline lookup yields CDR1 SGHRS and CDR2 YFSETQ. With 3 bases removed from V and 4 bases from J, the gap between germline ends came to 7 bases. Combining the CDR3 with reference TRBV5-1 and TRBJ2-5 gives the whole variable domain KAGVTQTPRYLIKTRGQQVTLSCSPISGHRSVSWYQQTPGQGLQFLFEYFSETQRNKGNFPGRFSGRQFSNSRSEMNVSTLELGDSALYLCASSYFLETQYFGPGTRLLVL.

The table lists this clonotype with a few counts. The gene calls are TRBV9 and TRBJ1-3, with D hard to call. The CDR3 totals 14 residues. Trimming pared 3 bases from V and 0 bases from J, leaving 7 bases between. Germline assignment: CDR1 SGDLS and CDR2 YYNGEE. As DNA, the CDR3 is TGTGCCAGCAGCGATGGGAGCTCTGGAAACACCATATATTTT. As protein: CASSDGSSGNTIYF.

This clonotype was counted ten times or more. The chain combines TRBV5-1 with TRBJ1-1; TRBD1 might be the D (6 bases). Germline V gene lookup returns CDR1 SGHRS and CDR2 YFSETQ. The CDR3 is made up of 14 amino acids. Trimming left V 1 base short and J 8 bases short, with 15 bases between. The DNA of the CDR3 is TGCGCCAGCAGCTTGATGAGCGAGGGGGAGGAAGCTTTCTTT. It specifies CASSLMSEGEEAFF.

The chain links TRBV7-6 to TRBJ2-7, with D perhaps matching TRBD2 (6 bases). Trimming stripped 6 bases from V and 4 bases from J, with 19 bases between. Germline lookup yields CDR1 SGHVS and CDR2 FNYEAQ. The CDR3 loop spans 15 amino acids. The CDR3 loop reads CASSSGERAIYEQYF. Written as DNA, the CDR3 is TGTGCCAGCAGTTCGGGAGAGAGGGCGATTTACGAGCAGTACTTC.

This chain connects TRBV5-1 to TRBJ2-3; tentative D call: TRBD1 (6 bases). V lost 0 bases to trimming and J lost 3 bases, with 14 bases between them. The CDR3 loop spans 16 amino acids. CDR1 SGHRS and CDR2 YFSETQ come from the germline V gene. CDR3 in DNA: TGCGCCAGCAGCTTGGGACGGACAGCTCAAACAGATACGCAGTATTTT. This sequence encodes CASSLGRTAQTDTQYF.

This clonotype came up a few times. The V and J genes are TRBV27 and TRBJ2-1; 7 bases map to TRBD2. Germline assignment: CDR1 MNHEY and CDR2 SMNVEV (reference sequence). This CDR3 comprises 17 residues. Trimming cost V 5 bases and J 0 bases; bases outside gene matches: 10. The CDR3 here is CASSPRRGGSSYNEQFF. For the CDR3, the DNA is TGTGCCAGCAGTCCCCGGAGAGGCGGGAGCTCCTACAATGAGCAGTTCTTC.

This clonotype has ten or more counts. The chain couples TRBV18 to TRBJ2-7, with 9 bases fitting TRBD2. Germline-derived CDR1 and CDR2 are KGHSH and LQKENI. The CDR3 sequence is 14 residues long. The ends lost 5 bases at V and 6 bases at J; junction bases unmatched: 8. The CDR3: CASSIGGRASEQYF. The CDR3 nucleotides read TGTGCCAGCTCAATTGGCGGGAGGGCCTCCGAGCAGTACTTC.

This clonotype was seen repeatedly, ten times or more. This chain links TRBV28 with TRBJ2-7, with 7 positions matching TRBD1. The CDR3 totals 14 residues. J lost 7 bases, V lost 4 bases, and 10 bases had no gene match. Germline V gene lookup returns CDR1 MDHEN and CDR2 SYDVKM. CDR3 amino acids: CASSSLDRVGEQYF. The DNA of the CDR3 is TGTGCCAGCAGTTCGCTCGACAGGGTTGGTGAGCAGTACTTC.

The sample holds a few counts of this clonotype. The gene calls are TRBV10-2 and TRBJ2-1, with 9 bases identical to TRBD2. Germline assignment: CDR1 WSHSY and CDR2 SAAADI. The length of the CDR3 is 15 residues. The V segment lost 2 bases and the J segment 4 bases; nucleotides outside the gene matches: 3. CDR3 loop: CASSEDLAGYNEQFF. The CDR3 region has the DNA TGCGCCAGCAGTGAGGACCTAGCGGGGTACAATGAGCAGTTCTTC.

This CDR3 reads CASSFVRGNGYTF. The CDR3 nucleotides read TGTGCCAGCAGCTTCGTGAGGGGGAATGGCTACACCTTC. The chain couples TRBV5-6 to TRBJ1-2; possibly TRBD1 for D (6 bases). CDR1 and CDR2 (germline): SGHDT, YYEEEE. V lost 2 bases and J 6 bases, leaving 11 bases between the germline ends. The CDR3 runs 13 residues.

At least ten counts were recorded for this clonotype. The CDR3 DNA reads as TGCAGTGCTAGTGAGCGGGAGATAGATACGCAGTATTTT. Its translation: CSASEREIDTQYF. V usage is TRBV20-1 and J usage is TRBJ2-3; 8 nucleotides agree with TRBD2. V shed 3 bases and J 5 bases; nucleotides not matched to a gene: 4. This CDR3 has 13 amino acids. Germline V CDR1 and CDR2: DFQATT, SNEGSKA (reference sequence).

There are many counts of this clonotype. The V and J genes are TRBV12-3 or TRBV12-4 and TRBJ2-1, with D perhaps given as TRBD1 or TRBD2 (6 bases each). Trimming took off 6 bases at V and 4 bases at J, with 16 bases between the two ends. This CDR3 comprises 15 residues. The CDR3 nucleotides are TGTGCCAGCAGGGCACAGGGAGGTTTTTACAATGAGCAGTTCTTC. It translates to CASRAQGGFYNEQFF.

This clonotype was counted ten times or more. V is TRBV7-9 and J is TRBJ2-7, with TRBD1 identical over 10 bases. Trimming cost V 7 bases and J 3 bases; bases outside gene matches: 6. The germline V gene has CDR1 SEHNR and CDR2 FQNEAQ (reference sequence). The CDR3 length is 14 residues. The DNA for the CDR3 is TGTGCCAGCAACCGACAGGGGGCGGGCTACGAGCAGTACTTC. It specifies CASNRQGAGYEQYF.

On this clonotype: A much larger clone differs by one base, so this may be a read error. The gene calls are TRBV18 and TRBJ1-2, with D possibly matching TRBD1 (6 bases). Germline V CDR1 and CDR2: KGHSH, LQKENI. V was pared by 3 bases and J by 6 bases, with 17 bases between. The CDR3 is 15 amino acids. Here the CDR3 reads CASSPGGAGGDGYTF. CDR3 DNA: TGTGCCAGCTCACCGGGGGGCGCAGGCGGTGATGGCTACACCTTC. The variable domain in full, completed from reference TRBV18 and TRBJ1-2, reads NAGVMQNPRHLVRRRGQEARLRCSPMKGHSHVYWYRQLPEEGLKFMVYLQKENIIDESGMPKERFSAEFPKEGPSILRIQQVVRGDSAAYFCASSPGGAGGDGYTFGSGTRLTVV.

This clonotype appeared a few times. The gene calls are TRBV28 and TRBJ2-3; 7 nucleotides align to TRBD2. The CDR3 consists of 16 residues. Germline V CDR1 and CDR2: MDHEN, SYDVKM. Trimming removed 3 bases from V and 4 bases from J; junction bases left unmatched: 10. The CDR3 region has the DNA TGTGCCAGCAGTTTGTCTAGCGGTTACCTCCCAGATACGCAGTATTTT. Its translation: CASSLSSGYLPDTQYF. Full variable domain (rest looked up from reference TRBV28 and TRBJ2-3): DVKVTQSSRYLVKRTGEKVFLECVQDMDHENMFWYRQDPGLGLRLIYFSYDVKMKEKGDIPEGYSVSREKKERFSLILESASTNQTSMYLCASSLSSGYLPDTQYFGPGTRLTVL.

This clonotype was observed a few times. This chain uses TRBV3-1 with TRBJ2-2; D is possibly TRBD1 (6 bases). In germline, CDR1 is LGHDT, CDR2 YNNKEL (reference sequence). Trimming stripped 0 bases from V and 4 bases from J, with 12 bases between. The CDR3 is made up of 16 amino acids. The CDR3 is CASSQDRTALTGELFF. CDR3 bases: TGTGCCAGCAGCCAAGACCGGACAGCACTCACCGGGGAGCTGTTTTTT.

This clonotype was counted many times. The chain employs TRBV20-1 and TRBJ2-1, with D tentatively TRBD2 (5 bases). CDR3 length equals 13 residues. CDR1 is DFQATT, CDR2 SNEGSKA, per germline (reference sequence). V was pared by 5 bases and J by 3 bases, with 11 bases between. CDR3 nucleotide sequence: TGCAGTGCTCTCACAACTAGCTACAATGAGCAGTTCTTC. Its translation is CSALTTSYNEQFF.

This clonotype was detected only a few times. The J gene is TRBJ2-7, the V gene TRBV5-6; 9 positions agree with TRBD1. J gave up 3 bases and V 0 bases, and 4 bases lay outside the gene matches. Germline V gives CDR1 SGHDT, CDR2 YYEEEE. The CDR3 sequence is 15 residues long. As DNA, the CDR3 is TGTGCCAGCAGCTTGGAGGGGGGACAGGGCTACGAGCAGTACTTC. Residues: CASSLEGGQGYEQYF.

J is TRBJ1-4 and V is TRBV29-1; no firm D call. Trimming removed 7 bases from V and 8 bases from J, with 14 bases in between. Germline lookup yields CDR1 SQVTM and CDR2 ANQGSEA. The CDR3 contains 12 residues. For the CDR3, the DNA is TGCAGCGCTCTCCTCCTCGGCGAAAAACTGTTTTTT. Its protein is CSALLLGEKLFF.

In its sample, this clonotype was seen many times. The rearrangement uses TRBV30 and TRBJ2-3; D possibly matches TRBD1 or TRBD2 (5 bases each). The length of the CDR3 is 14 residues. The V end was cut by 2 bases, the J end by 2 bases, with 11 bases between. Germline V gene lookup returns CDR1 GTSNPN and CDR2 SVGIG (reference sequence). The CDR3 DNA reads TGTGCCTGGAGTTTTGGGGACGCCACAGATACGCAGTATTTT. Its translation: CAWSFGDATDTQYF. Together with reference TRBV30 and TRBJ2-3, the CDR3 gives the full variable domain: SQTIHQWPATLVQPVGSPLSLECTVEGTSNPNLYWYRQAAGRGLQLLFYSVGIGQISSEVPQNLSASRPQDRQFILSSKKLLLSDSGFYLCAWSFGDATDTQYFGPGTRLTVL.

This clonotype has a handful of counts. V usage is TRBV18 and J usage is TRBJ2-5, with 8 bases lining up with TRBD2. This CDR3 comprises 17 residues. The V gene end was trimmed by 1 base and the J gene end by 1 base; junction bases not matched to a gene: 8. Germline lookup yields CDR1 KGHSH and CDR2 LQKENI. The CDR3: CASSPLGASGLQETQYF. In DNA form, the CDR3 reads TGTGCCAGCTCACCACTTGGGGCTAGCGGGCTCCAAGAGACCCAGTACTTC.

This clonotype was detected ten times or more. This chain joins TRBV27 and TRBJ2-5, with no clear D. The CDR3 extends over 13 amino acids. CDR1 MNHEY and CDR2 SMNVEV come from the germline V gene (reference sequence). Deletions cut 8 bases from V and 5 bases from J, with 15 bases between. This CDR3 reads CASSISNFETQYF. Here the CDR3 DNA reads TGTGCCAGCTCTATTTCTAATTTTGAGACCCAGTACTTC.

In its sample, this clonotype was seen many times. The CDR3 sequence: CASSLSGGEREAFF. In DNA form, the CDR3 reads TGTGCCAGCAGCCTTAGCGGAGGGGAACGTGAAGCTTTCTTT. This sequence joins TRBV7-8 and TRBJ1-1; a possible D gene is TRBD1 (5 bases). Trimming left V 5 bases short and J 7 bases short, with 17 bases between. The germline V gene encodes CDR1 SGHVS and CDR2 FQNEAQ. This CDR3 is 14 amino acids long.